The 29 T cell receptor beta chains below all came from one sample that was sequenced in a study of shared clonotypes between healthy human individuals. Sequencing used immunoSEQ multiplex PCR; TCRdb keeps in-frame clones, though not all of them. Of about 1 million clones listed, around 74% are singletons. The sample comprised memory CD4+ T cells sorted from blood. Subset reported: CD45RA-negative fraction. Receptors originate from a man between 18 and 29 years old in good health.

The chain links TRBV5-6 to TRBJ1-5; weak D call: TRBD1 (6 bases). The CDR3 runs to 16 residues. Looked up from germline, CDR1 is SGHDT and CDR2 is YYEEEE. The V end was cut by 4 bases, the J end by 4 bases, with 18 bases between. As DNA, the CDR3 is TGTGCCAGCAGCCAATTCGGGGGGGCAGAAAATCAGCCCCAGCATTTT. This translates into CASSQFGGAENQPQHF.

V and J are TRBV6-1 and TRBJ2-1; TRBD1 matches at 7 bases. The CDR3 runs to 14 residues. V shed 5 bases, J shed 8 bases, and the junction held 9 bases outside the gene matches. The germline V gene has CDR1 MNHNS and CDR2 SASEGT. DNA of the CDR3: TGTGCCAGCAGTCGGATGACAGGGATCGATGAGCAGTTCTTC. This gives the protein CASSRMTGIDEQFF.

As regards this clone: Germline is not matched at one junction end, which may reflect a read error. The chain uses TRBV7-7 and TRBJ2-7; D perhaps matches TRBD1 (5 bases). CDR1 SSHAT and CDR2 FNYEAQ come from the germline V gene (reference sequence). The CDR3 is 14 residues long. The CDR3 bases are TGTGCTAGCAGCTTAGGGCCAGGGTCCTACGAGCAGTACTTC. Amino acids: CASSLGPGSYEQYF.

This clone was counted a single time. This chain links TRBV21-1 with TRBJ1-2. TRBV21-1 is described as a pseudogene. CDR3 length equals 15 residues. CDR3 in DNA: TGTGCCAGCAGCAAATTCGACGGGGGTTGGTATGGCTACACCTTC. This sequence encodes CASSKFDGGWYGYTF.

This clone has just one count. J is TRBJ2-3 and V is TRBV10-1; no reliable D call. Looked up from germline, CDR1 is WNHNN and CDR2 is SYGVQD (reference sequence). V was pared by 8 bases and J by 1 base, with 10 bases between. The CDR3 has 13 amino acids. CDR3 sequence reads: CASQVAGTDTQYF. DNA of the CDR3: TGCGCCAGCCAGGTCGCAGGCACAGATACGCAGTATTTT.

This chain joins TRBV19 and TRBJ2-1, with TRBD2 identical over 10 bases. Losses at the gene ends were 9 bases for V and 4 bases for J; bases not matched to a gene: 3. Germline values: CDR1 LNHDA, CDR2 SQIVND (reference sequence). The CDR3 length is 13 residues. DNA for the CDR3: TGTGCCAGCCGGACTAGCGGTTACAATGAGCAGTTCTTC. Protein sequence: CASRTSGYNEQFF. Using reference TRBV19 and TRBJ2-1 for the parts outside the CDR3, the full variable domain is DGGITQSPKYLFRKEGQNVTLSCEQNLNHDAMYWYRQDPGQGLRLIYYSQIVNDFQKGDIAEGYSVSREKKESFPLTVTSAQKNPTAFYLCASRTSGYNEQFFGPGTRLTVL.

The CDR3 nucleotides read TGTGCCAGCAGGGGGACAGGAGGGGGCTTCGGAGGCTACACCTTC. Its translation is CASRGTGGGFGGYTF. The chain combines TRBV5-4 with TRBJ1-2; TRBD1 aligns across 8 bases. Germline V gene sequence: CDR1 SGHNT, CDR2 YYREEE (reference sequence). The CDR3 consists of 15 residues. Losses at the gene ends were 5 bases for V and 8 bases for J; bases not matched to a gene: 14. The entire variable domain, with the rest obtained from reference TRBV5-4 and TRBJ1-2, is as follows: ETGVTQSPTHLIKTRGQQVTLRCSSQSGHNTVSWYQQALGQGPQFIFQYYREEENGRGNFPPRFSGLQFPNYSSELNVNALELDDSALYLCASRGTGGGFGGYTFGSGTRLTVV.

This rearrangement joins TRBV5-4 to TRBJ1-5, with unresolved D. Per germline, CDR1 SGHNT and CDR2 YYREEE (reference sequence). CDR3 length: 16 residues. Trimming pared 0 bases from V and 1 base from J, leaving 11 bases between. The CDR3 region is CASSLDGERSNQPQHF. The CDR3 DNA reads TGTGCCAGCAGCTTGGACGGGGAAAGGAGCAATCAGCCCCAGCATTTT.

This chain uses TRBV29-1 with TRBJ2-6, with unresolved D. The CDR3 has 12 residues. Germline CDR1 is SQVTM and CDR2 is ANQGSEA. V was cut by 7 bases and J by 3 bases, with 7 bases left in between. CDR3 sequence reads: CSAWGGANVLTF. The CDR3 nucleotides are TGCAGCGCCTGGGGTGGGGCCAACGTCCTGACTTTC.

This clone was seen a few times. V usage is TRBV2 and J usage is TRBJ2-3; 7 positions agree with TRBD2. With V trimmed by 7 bases and J by 5 bases, 6 bases remained unmatched. Germline-derived CDR1 and CDR2 are SNHLY and FYNNEI. CDR3 length: 13 residues. CDR3 nucleotides: TGTGCCAGCAAGAGCGGGGCGGGAGATACGCAGTATTTT. Residues: CASKSGAGDTQYF.

This sequence joins TRBV4-1 and TRBJ1-4; D is possibly TRBD1 (5 bases). CDR1 MGHRA and CDR2 YSYEKL come from the germline V gene. V lost 4 bases, J lost 6 bases, and 27 bases lay in between. The CDR3 sequence is 19 residues long. This CDR3 is CASSRFPPTQGSVYEKLFF. For the CDR3, the DNA is TGCGCCAGCAGCCGGTTTCCCCCAACCCAGGGTAGTGTTTATGAAAAACTGTTTTTT.

The chain has TRBV9 and TRBJ1-3; D not certain. There are 15 residues in the CDR3. The V end lost 4 bases, the J end lost 4 bases, and 15 bases lay between the germline ends. Germline CDR1 reads SGDLS; CDR2 reads YYNGEE. CDR3 nucleotides: TGTGCCAGCAGCCCGGGTGGGGTGGCCGGAAACACCATATATTTT. Amino acids: CASSPGGVAGNTIYF.

The chain uses TRBV10-2 and TRBJ1-6; D might be TRBD1 (5 bases). V lost 4 bases to trimming and J lost 6 bases, with 13 bases between them. CDR1 is WSHSY, CDR2 SAAADI, per germline. This CDR3 comprises 15 residues. CDR3: CASSAQLTANSPLHF. The CDR3 region has the DNA TGCGCCAGCAGTGCGCAACTGACAGCTAATTCACCCCTCCACTTT.

The V gene is TRBV11-1, the J gene TRBJ2-3; D is perhaps TRBD2 (6 bases). From germline, CDR1 is SGHAT and CDR2 FQDESV (reference sequence). V dropped 3 bases and J dropped 3 bases, with 16 bases sitting between them. The CDR3 consists of 16 residues. The CDR3 reads CASSFFGGALTDTQYF. The CDR3 DNA follows: TGTGCCAGCAGCTTTTTTGGCGGGGCCTTAACAGATACGCAGTATTTT.

This clone was detected once. The chain carries TRBV7-2 and TRBJ2-5; 8 bases are a match to TRBD2. V shed 5 bases, J shed 3 bases, and the junction held 5 bases outside the gene matches. The germline V gene encodes CDR1 SGHTA and CDR2 FQGNSA. The CDR3 sequence is 14 residues long. CDR3 residues: CASSATSGKETQYF. Here the CDR3 DNA reads TGTGCCAGCAGCGCCACTAGCGGAAAAGAGACCCAGTACTTC.

The chain has TRBV2 and TRBJ2-2; TRBD1 aligns across 10 bases. Germline V gene lookup returns CDR1 SNHLY and CDR2 FYNNEI. CDR3 length equals 15 residues. J was trimmed by 5 bases and V by 3 bases; bases with no gene match: 3. Here the CDR3 DNA reads TGTGCCAGCAGTGATTTGGGACAGGGGACCGGGGAGCTGTTTTTT. This translates into CASSDLGQGTGELFF.

The V and J genes are TRBV10-2 and TRBJ1-4; D gene unclear. V lost 8 bases and J 0 bases, leaving 13 bases between the germline ends. CDR1 WSHSY and CDR2 SAAADI come from the germline V gene. CDR3 length: 15 amino acids. CDR3 in DNA: TGCGCCAGCCGCGACGCAGGAACAACTAATGAAAAACTGTTTTTT. Its translation: CASRDAGTTNEKLFF.

The rearrangement joins TRBV6-5 to TRBJ1-2; the D gene is possibly TRBD1 (6 bases). Germline V CDR1 and CDR2: MNHEY, SVGAGI. V dropped 8 bases and J dropped 1 base, with 14 bases sitting between them. There are 14 residues in the CDR3. In nucleotides, the CDR3 is TGTGCCAGCGGGAGGGGGGGACTTAACTATGGCTACACCTTC. Amino acid sequence: CASGRGGLNYGYTF.

This chain connects TRBV19 to TRBJ1-3, with 7 bases aligning to TRBD1. The V segment lost 10 bases and the J segment 1 base; nucleotides outside the gene matches: 7. Per the germline V gene, CDR1 is LNHDA and CDR2 is SQIVND (reference sequence). There are 14 residues in the CDR3. The CDR3 DNA reads as TGTGCCACTTCAGGGGGTACATCTGGAAACACCATATATTTT. It encodes CATSGGTSGNTIYF.

The V and J genes are TRBV5-4 and TRBJ1-1; a weak D match, TRBD1 (5 bases). Trimming took off 3 bases at V and 0 bases at J, with 9 bases between the two ends. The CDR3 totals 14 residues. The germline V gene has CDR1 SGHNT and CDR2 YYREEE (reference sequence). The CDR3 sequence is CASSSRELNTEAFF. The DNA of the CDR3 is TGTGCCAGCAGCTCCAGGGAATTGAACACTGAAGCTTTCTTT.

This clone was observed a handful of times. V is TRBV5-8 and J is TRBJ2-5; 13 bases agree with TRBD2. Germline assignment: CDR1 SGHTS and CDR2 YDEGEE. This CDR3 is 15 amino acids long. V shed 4 bases, J shed 4 bases, and the junction held 4 bases outside the gene matches. DNA for the CDR3: TGTGCCAGCAGCCCAGGACTAGCGGGGGTAGAGACCCAGTACTTC. It translates to CASSPGLAGVETQYF.

The genes are TRBV9 and TRBJ1-1; 7 bases fit TRBD1. Germline-derived CDR1 and CDR2 are SGDLS and YYNGEE. V was clipped by 6 bases and J by 4 bases; unmatched bases: 9. The CDR3 is 14 amino acids. The CDR3 loop reads CASNPGGLGTEAFF. For the CDR3, the DNA is TGTGCCAGCAACCCAGGGGGATTGGGCACTGAAGCTTTCTTT.

In this sample, this clone turned up a few times. The chain employs TRBV30 and TRBJ1-1; D might be TRBD1 (6 bases). Trimming shortened V by 0 bases and J by 4 bases, and 12 bases separated the two germline ends. CDR1 is GTSNPN and CDR2 is SVGIG in the germline V gene (reference sequence). The CDR3 has 14 amino acids. In DNA, the CDR3 is TGTGCCTGGAGTGTCCACAGGGTGAGCACTGAAGCTTTCTTT. Protein sequence: CAWSVHRVSTEAFF. Full variable domain (remainder filled in from reference TRBV30 and TRBJ1-1): SQTIHQWPATLVQPVGSPLSLECTVEGTSNPNLYWYRQAAGRGLQLLFYSVGIGQISSEVPQNLSASRPQDRQFILSSKKLLLSDSGFYLCAWSVHRVSTEAFFGQGTRLTVV.

The chain couples TRBV5-1 to TRBJ1-3; 7 nucleotides align to TRBD1. V shed 4 bases and J 0 bases; nucleotides not matched to a gene: 10. Germline CDR1 reads SGHRS; CDR2 reads YFSETQ. CDR3 length: 17 amino acids. For the CDR3, the DNA is TGCGCCAGCAGCCCTACCGGACAGGTCGACTCTGGAAACACCATATATTTT. Amino acid sequence: CASSPTGQVDSGNTIYF.

The chain couples TRBV19 to TRBJ1-4; D remains ambiguous. CDR3 length: 16 amino acids. V lost 5 bases and J 6 bases, leaving 19 bases between the germline ends. From germline, CDR1 is LNHDA and CDR2 SQIVND (reference sequence). This chain's CDR3 is CASSPLQARGYEKLFF. The CDR3 bases are TGTGCCAGTAGTCCCCTCCAGGCCCGAGGTTATGAAAAACTGTTTTTT.

For this clone: A far larger clone lies a single base away; this is likely a read error. The sample carries other DNA sequences with the same CDR3. The chain is built from TRBV15 and TRBJ2-7, with D possibly being TRBD2 (6 bases). CDR3 length: 14 amino acids. Per the germline V gene, CDR1 is LNHNV and CDR2 is YYDKDF (reference sequence). V was cut by 1 base and J by 0 bases, with 7 bases left in between. CDR3 sequence (DNA): TGTGCCACCAGCAGAGGGGGGGTCTCCTACGAGCAGTACTTC. Its protein is CATSRGGVSYEQYF.

The genes are TRBV18 and TRBJ2-1; D unresolved. The length of the CDR3 is 12 residues. V lost 8 bases and J 9 bases, leaving 14 bases between the germline ends. Germline values: CDR1 KGHSH, CDR2 LQKENI. The CDR3 is CASDTMRSEQFF. The CDR3, as DNA: TGTGCCAGCGATACTATGAGAAGTGAGCAGTTCTTC.

This chain uses TRBV28 with TRBJ1-1; D is unclear. In germline, CDR1 is MDHEN, CDR2 SYDVKM. This CDR3 is built from 16 residues. V was clipped by 2 bases and J by 0 bases, with 13 bases between them. The CDR3 loop reads CASSLLIPALNTEAFF. CDR3 in DNA: TGTGCCAGCAGTTTACTTATTCCAGCGTTGAACACTGAAGCTTTCTTT.

About this clone: With a far larger clone one base away, a read error is the likely cause. The chain recombines TRBV5-6 with TRBJ2-5, with TRBD1 matching 9 bases. The end of the DNA fits TRBJ2-7 better, so the J call may be wrong. The CDR3 totals 13 residues. Germline V lookup: CDR1 SGHDT, CDR2 YYEEEE. Here the CDR3 DNA reads TGTGCCAGCAGCTCGGGACAGGGCTACGAGCAGTACTTC. Protein sequence: CASSSGQGYEQYF.